This T cell receptor (beta chain) was retrieved from a study of T cell responses to AZD1222 COVID-19 vaccine. In the study overall: Pooled in the analysis were second doses at about 4 or about 12 weeks. Overall study results and limits: Once two AZD1222 doses were given, Spike-specific TCR breadth and depth went up. Donors were largely white British and mainly female; clonal diversity was possibly underestimated.

Sequencing used immunoSEQ multiplex PCR; TCRdb keeps in-frame clones, though not all of them. This sample has about 120,000 clones, with 91% found just once. Details on this clone: What it recognizes is unknown.

Sequences were derived from peripheral blood, sampled on day 0 of AZD1222 vaccination. This sequence was found in an adult in good health.

The CDR3 region is CASSLGAGASYEQYF. DNA for the CDR3: TGTGCCAGCAGCTTGGGAGCCGGGGCATCCTACGAGCAGTACTTC. The chain employs TRBV5-8 and TRBJ2-7; D tentatively reads TRBD1 or TRBD2 (5 bases each). V shed 0 bases and J shed 1 base, with 11 bases lying between them. Germline-derived CDR1 and CDR2 are SGHTS and YDEGEE. The CDR3 consists of 15 residues.